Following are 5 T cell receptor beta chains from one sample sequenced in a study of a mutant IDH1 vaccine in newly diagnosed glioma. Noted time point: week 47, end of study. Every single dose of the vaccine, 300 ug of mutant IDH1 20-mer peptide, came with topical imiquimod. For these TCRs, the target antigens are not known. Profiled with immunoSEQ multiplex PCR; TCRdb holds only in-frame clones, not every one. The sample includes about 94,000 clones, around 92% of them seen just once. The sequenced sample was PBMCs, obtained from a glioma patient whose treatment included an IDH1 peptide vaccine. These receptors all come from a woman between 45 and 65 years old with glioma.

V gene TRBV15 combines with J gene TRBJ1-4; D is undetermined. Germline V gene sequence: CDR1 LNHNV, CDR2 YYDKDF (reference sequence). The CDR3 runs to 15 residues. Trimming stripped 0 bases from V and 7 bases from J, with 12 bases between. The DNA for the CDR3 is TGTGCCACCAGCAGAGATAATACACCTGTTGAAAAACTGTTTTTT. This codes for CATSRDNTPVEKLFF.

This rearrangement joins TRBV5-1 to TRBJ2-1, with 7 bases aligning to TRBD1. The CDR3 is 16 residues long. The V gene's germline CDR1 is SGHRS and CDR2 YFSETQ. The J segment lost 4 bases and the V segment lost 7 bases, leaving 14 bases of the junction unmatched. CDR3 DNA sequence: TGCGCCAGCGGCGAACCGGGACAGAGATTTTACAATGAGCAGTTCTTC. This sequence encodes CASGEPGQRFYNEQFF.

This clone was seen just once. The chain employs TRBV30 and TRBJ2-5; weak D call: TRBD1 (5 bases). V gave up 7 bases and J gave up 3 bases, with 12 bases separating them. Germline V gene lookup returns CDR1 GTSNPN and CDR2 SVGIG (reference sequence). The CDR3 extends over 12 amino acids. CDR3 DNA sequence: TGTGCCTTTCAGGGCCGGAAAGAGACCCAGTACTTC. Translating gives CAFQGRKETQYF.

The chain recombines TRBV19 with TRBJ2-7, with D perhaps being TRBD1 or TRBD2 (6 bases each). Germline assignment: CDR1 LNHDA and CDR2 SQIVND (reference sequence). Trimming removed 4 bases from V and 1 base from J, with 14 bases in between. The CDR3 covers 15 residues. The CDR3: CASSTLGGLSYEQYF. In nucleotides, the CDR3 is TGTGCCAGTAGTACCCTGGGGGGCCTATCCTACGAGCAGTACTTC.

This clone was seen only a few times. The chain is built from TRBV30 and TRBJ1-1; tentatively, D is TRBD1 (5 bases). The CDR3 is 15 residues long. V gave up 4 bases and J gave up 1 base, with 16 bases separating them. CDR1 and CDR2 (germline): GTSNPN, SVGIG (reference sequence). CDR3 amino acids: CAWTIRGRKNTEAFF. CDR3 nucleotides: TGTGCCTGGACCATCCGGGGACGTAAGAACACTGAAGCTTTCTTT.